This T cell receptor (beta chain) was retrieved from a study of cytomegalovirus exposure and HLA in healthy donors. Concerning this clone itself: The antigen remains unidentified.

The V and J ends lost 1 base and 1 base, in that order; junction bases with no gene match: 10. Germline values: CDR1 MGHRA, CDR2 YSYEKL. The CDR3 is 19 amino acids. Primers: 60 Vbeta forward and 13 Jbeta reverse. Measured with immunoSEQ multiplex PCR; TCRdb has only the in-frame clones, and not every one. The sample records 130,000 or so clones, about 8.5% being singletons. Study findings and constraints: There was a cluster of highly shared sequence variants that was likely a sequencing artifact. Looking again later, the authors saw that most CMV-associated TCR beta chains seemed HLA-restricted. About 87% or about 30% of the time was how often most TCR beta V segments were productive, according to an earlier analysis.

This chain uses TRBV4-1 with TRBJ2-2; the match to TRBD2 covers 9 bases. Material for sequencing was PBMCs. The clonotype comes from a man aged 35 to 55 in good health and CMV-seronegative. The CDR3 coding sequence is TGCGCCAGCAGCCAAGCTTTGCTAGCGGGGTCCTTGAACACCGGGGAGCTGTTTTTT. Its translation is CASSQALLAGSLNTGELFF.